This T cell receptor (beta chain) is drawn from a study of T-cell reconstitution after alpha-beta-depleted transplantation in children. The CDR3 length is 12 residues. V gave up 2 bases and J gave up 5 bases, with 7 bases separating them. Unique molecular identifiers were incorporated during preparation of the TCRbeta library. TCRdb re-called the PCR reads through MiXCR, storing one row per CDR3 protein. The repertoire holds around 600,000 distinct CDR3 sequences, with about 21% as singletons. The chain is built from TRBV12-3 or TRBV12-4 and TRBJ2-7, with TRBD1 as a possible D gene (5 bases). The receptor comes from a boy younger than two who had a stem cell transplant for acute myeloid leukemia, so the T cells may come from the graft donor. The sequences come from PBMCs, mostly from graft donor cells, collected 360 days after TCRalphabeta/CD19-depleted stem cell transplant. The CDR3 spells CASSLQGDEQYV. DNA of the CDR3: TGTGCCAGCAGTTTACAGGGCGACGAGCAGTACGTC.